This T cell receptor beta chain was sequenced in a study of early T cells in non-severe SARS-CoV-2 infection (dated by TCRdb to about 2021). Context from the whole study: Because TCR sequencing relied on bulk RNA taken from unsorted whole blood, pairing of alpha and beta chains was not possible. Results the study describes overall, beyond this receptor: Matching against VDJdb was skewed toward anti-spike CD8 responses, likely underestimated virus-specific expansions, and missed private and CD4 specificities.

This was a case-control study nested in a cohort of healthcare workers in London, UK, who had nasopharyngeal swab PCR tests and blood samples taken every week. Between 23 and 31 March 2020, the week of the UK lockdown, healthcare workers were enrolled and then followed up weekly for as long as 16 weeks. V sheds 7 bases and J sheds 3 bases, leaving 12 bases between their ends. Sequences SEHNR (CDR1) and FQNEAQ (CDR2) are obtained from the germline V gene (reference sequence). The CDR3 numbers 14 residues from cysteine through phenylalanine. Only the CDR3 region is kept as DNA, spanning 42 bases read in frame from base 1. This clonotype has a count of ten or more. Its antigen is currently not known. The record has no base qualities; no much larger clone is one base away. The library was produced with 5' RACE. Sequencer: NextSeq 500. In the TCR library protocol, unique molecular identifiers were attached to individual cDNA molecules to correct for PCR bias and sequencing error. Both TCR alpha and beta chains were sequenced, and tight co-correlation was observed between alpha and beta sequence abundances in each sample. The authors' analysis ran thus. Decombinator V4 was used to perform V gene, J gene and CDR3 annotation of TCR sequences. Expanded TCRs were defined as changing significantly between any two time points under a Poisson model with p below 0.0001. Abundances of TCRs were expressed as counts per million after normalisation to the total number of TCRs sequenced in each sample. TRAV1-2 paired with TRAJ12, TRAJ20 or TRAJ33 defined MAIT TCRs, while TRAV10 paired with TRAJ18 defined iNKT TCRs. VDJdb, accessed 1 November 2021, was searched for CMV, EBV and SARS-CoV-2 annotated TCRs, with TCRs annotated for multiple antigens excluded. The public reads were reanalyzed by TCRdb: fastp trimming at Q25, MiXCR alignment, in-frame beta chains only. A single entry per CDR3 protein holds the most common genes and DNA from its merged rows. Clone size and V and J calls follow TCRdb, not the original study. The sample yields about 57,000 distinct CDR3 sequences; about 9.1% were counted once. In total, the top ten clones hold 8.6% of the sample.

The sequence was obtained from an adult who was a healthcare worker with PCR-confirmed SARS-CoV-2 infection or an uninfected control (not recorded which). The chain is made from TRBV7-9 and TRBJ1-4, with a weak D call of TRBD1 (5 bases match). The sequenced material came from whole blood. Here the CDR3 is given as CASMIQGSNEKLFF. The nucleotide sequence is TGTGCCAGCATGATTCAGGGATCTAATGAAAAACTGTTTTTT.